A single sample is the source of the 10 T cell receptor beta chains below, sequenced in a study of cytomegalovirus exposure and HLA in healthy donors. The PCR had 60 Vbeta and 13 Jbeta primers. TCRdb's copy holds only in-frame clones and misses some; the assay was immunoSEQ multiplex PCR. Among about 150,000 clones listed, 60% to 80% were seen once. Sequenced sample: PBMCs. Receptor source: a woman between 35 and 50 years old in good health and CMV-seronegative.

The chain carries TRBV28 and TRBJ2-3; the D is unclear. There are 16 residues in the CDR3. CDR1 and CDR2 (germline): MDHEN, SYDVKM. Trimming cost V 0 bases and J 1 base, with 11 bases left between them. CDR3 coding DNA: TGTGCCAGCAGTTTATGGTACCACGGAGGCACAGATACGCAGTATTTT. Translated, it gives CASSLWYHGGTDTQYF.

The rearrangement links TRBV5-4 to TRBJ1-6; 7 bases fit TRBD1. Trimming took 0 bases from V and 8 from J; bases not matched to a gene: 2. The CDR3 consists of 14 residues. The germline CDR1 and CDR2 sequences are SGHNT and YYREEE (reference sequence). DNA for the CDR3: TGTGCCAGCAGCTTGGACAGGGGTGATTCACCCCTCCACTTT. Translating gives CASSLDRGDSPLHF. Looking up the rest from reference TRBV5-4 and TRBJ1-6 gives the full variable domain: ETGVTQSPTHLIKTRGQQVTLRCSSQSGHNTVSWYQQALGQGPQFIFQYYREEENGRGNFPPRFSGLQFPNYSSELNVNALELDDSALYLCASSLDRGDSPLHFGNGTRLTVT.

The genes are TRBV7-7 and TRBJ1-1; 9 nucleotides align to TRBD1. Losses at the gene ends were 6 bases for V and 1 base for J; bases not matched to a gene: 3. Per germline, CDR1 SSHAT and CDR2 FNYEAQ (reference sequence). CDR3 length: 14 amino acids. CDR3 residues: CASRKQGANTEAFF. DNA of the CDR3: TGTGCCAGCAGAAAACAGGGGGCGAACACTGAAGCTTTCTTT.

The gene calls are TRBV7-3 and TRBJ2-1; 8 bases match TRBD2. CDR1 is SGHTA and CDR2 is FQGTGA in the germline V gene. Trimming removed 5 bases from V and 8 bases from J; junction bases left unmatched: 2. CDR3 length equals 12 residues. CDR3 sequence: CASSISGDEQFF. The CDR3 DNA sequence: TGTGCCAGCAGCATTAGCGGGGATGAGCAGTTCTTC.

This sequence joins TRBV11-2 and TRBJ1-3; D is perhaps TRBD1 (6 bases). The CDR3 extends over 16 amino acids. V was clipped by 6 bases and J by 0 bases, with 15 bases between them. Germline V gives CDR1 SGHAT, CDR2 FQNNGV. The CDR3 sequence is CASRFYGDNSGNTIYF. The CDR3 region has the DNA TGTGCCAGCAGATTTTACGGGGACAACTCTGGAAACACCATATATTTT.

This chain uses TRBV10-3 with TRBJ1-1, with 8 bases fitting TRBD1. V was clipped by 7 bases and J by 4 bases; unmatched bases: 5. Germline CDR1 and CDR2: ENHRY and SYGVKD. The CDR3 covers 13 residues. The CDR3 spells CAITGQGGTEAFF. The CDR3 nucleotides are TGTGCCATCACAGGACAGGGAGGCACTGAAGCTTTCTTT.

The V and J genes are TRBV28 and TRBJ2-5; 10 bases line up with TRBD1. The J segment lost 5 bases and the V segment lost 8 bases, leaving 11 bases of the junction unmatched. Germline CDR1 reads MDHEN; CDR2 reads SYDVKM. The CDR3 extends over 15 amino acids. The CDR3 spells CASRRDRGFEETQYF. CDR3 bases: TGTGCCAGCCGAAGGGACAGGGGATTTGAGGAGACCCAGTACTTC.

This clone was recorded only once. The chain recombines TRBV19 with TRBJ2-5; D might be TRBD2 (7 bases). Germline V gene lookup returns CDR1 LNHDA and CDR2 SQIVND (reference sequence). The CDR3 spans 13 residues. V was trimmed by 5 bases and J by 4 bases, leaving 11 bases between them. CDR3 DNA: TGTGCCAGTAGTCTTAGGGGGGGAGAGACCCAGTACTTC. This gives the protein CASSLRGGETQYF.

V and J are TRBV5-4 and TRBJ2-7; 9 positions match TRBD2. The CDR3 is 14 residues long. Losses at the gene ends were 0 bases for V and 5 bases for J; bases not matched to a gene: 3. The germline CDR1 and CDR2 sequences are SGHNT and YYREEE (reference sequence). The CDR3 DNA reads TGTGCCAGCAGCTTGGCCGGGACTAGCCACGAGCAGTACTTC. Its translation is CASSLAGTSHEQYF.

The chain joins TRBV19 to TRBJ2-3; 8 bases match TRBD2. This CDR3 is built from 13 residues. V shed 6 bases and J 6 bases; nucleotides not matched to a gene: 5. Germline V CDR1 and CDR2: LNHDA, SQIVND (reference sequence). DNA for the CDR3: TGTGCCAGTAGCAGCGGGGGAAGGGATACGCAGTATTTT. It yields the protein CASSSGGRDTQYF.